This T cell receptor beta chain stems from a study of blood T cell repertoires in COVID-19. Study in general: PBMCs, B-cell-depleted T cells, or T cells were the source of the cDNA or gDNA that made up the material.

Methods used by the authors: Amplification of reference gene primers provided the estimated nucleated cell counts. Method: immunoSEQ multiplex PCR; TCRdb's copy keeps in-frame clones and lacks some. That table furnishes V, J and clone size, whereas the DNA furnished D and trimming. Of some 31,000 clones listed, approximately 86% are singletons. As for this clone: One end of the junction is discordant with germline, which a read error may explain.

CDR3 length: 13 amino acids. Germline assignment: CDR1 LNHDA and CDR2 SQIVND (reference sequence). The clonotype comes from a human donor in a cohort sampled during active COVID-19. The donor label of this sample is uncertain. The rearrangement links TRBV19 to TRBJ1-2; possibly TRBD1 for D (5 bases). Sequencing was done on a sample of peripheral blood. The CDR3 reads CASTSQSPGLLHF. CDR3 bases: TGTGCCAGTACCTCGCAGTCACCAGGGCTTCTCCACTTC. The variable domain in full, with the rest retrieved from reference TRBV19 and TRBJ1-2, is DGGITQSPKYLFRKEGQNVTLSCEQNLNHDAMYWYRQDPGQGLRLIYYSQIVNDFQKGDIAEGYSVSREKKESFPLTVTSAQKNPTAFYLCASTSQSPGLLHFGSGTRLTVV.